The 12 T cell receptor beta chains below all came from one sample that was sequenced in a study of cytomegalovirus exposure and HLA in healthy donors. TCRdb keeps only in-frame clones here, not all; method: immunoSEQ multiplex PCR. Of 65,000 to 75,000 clones listed, roughly 94% are singletons. The sample was PBMCs. The receptors shown here come from a woman between 18 and 29 years old in good health and CMV-seropositive.

The chain is built from TRBV13 and TRBJ1-2, with 7 nucleotides matching TRBD1. Germline loops: CDR1 PRHDT, CDR2 FYEKMQ (reference sequence). V trimming: 4 bases; J trimming: 1 base; junction bases outside the gene matches: 9. The CDR3 has 16 residues. The CDR3 loop reads CASSYRQGRINYGYTF. CDR3 nucleotides: TGTGCCAGCAGCTACCGACAGGGTCGGATTAACTATGGCTACACCTTC. The variable domain in full, with the rest retrieved from reference TRBV13 and TRBJ1-2, is AAGVIQSPRHLIKEKRETATLKCYPIPRHDTVYWYQQGPGQDPQFLISFYEKMQSDKGSIPDRFSAQQFSDYHSELNMSSLELGDSALYFCASSYRQGRINYGYTFGSGTRLTVV.

This chain connects TRBV6-6 to TRBJ2-5, with D tentatively TRBD1 (6 bases). This CDR3 has 16 residues. V was clipped by 5 bases and J by 1 base, with 17 bases between them. CDR1 and CDR2 from the germline V gene are MNHNY and SVGAGI (reference sequence). The CDR3, as DNA: TGTGCCAGCAGTAATCCCTACAGGGTAGGCCAAGAGACCCAGTACTTC. Translated, it gives CASSNPYRVGQETQYF.

The V gene is TRBV5-6, the J gene TRBJ2-1; 16 positions agree with TRBD2. The CDR3 spans 17 residues. Germline V gene sequence: CDR1 SGHDT, CDR2 YYEEEE. The V gene end was trimmed by 3 bases and the J gene end by 6 bases; junction bases not matched to a gene: 6. In nucleotides, the CDR3 is TGTGCCAGCAGCTCGGGACTAGCGGGGGGGCCCGGCAATGAGCAGTTCTTC. Amino acid sequence: CASSSGLAGGPGNEQFF.

This chain connects TRBV4-1 to TRBJ2-1, with D possibly matching TRBD2 (6 bases). V lost 3 bases, J lost 10 bases, and 13 bases lay in between. The CDR3 extends over 13 amino acids. Germline CDR1 reads MGHRA; CDR2 reads YSYEKL. This chain's CDR3 is CASSHELAEEQFF. The CDR3 DNA is TGCGCCAGCAGCCATGAACTAGCTGAGGAGCAGTTCTTC.

The rearrangement joins TRBV9 to TRBJ2-3, with 11 bases matching TRBD2. The CDR3 runs 14 residues. V shed 4 bases and J 4 bases; nucleotides not matched to a gene: 2. Germline CDR1 and CDR2: SGDLS and YYNGEE. As DNA, the CDR3 is TGTGCCAGCAGCTATAGCGGGGGGGCAGATACGCAGTATTTT. Its protein product is CASSYSGGADTQYF.

This clone was detected once. V and J are TRBV18 and TRBJ2-3; the D gene is possibly TRBD2 (6 bases). CDR3 length: 15 amino acids. The V end lost 6 bases, the J end lost 0 bases, and 13 bases lay between the germline ends. Germline CDR1 and CDR2: KGHSH and LQKENI. The CDR3 DNA reads as TGTGCCAGCTCGCAGCAGACTAGTAGCACAGATACGCAGTATTTT. The encoded protein is CASSQQTSSTDTQYF.

V is TRBV18 and J is TRBJ2-3; a possible D gene is TRBD1 (5 bases). This CDR3 region has 16 residues. Germline V gene data show CDR1 as KGHSH and CDR2 as LQKENI. V was clipped by 0 bases and J by 3 bases, with 13 bases between them. Written as DNA, the CDR3 is TGTGCCAGCTCACCACCGGCAGGGATTAGAACAGATACGCAGTATTTT. Its translation: CASSPPAGIRTDTQYF.

V is TRBV4-2 and J is TRBJ2-2; TRBD2 matches at 15 bases. Germline V lookup: CDR1 LGHNA, CDR2 YNFKEQ. Germline trimming cut 5 bases from V and 5 bases from J; bases unmatched to any gene: 6. CDR3 size: 17 residues. CDR3 nucleotide sequence: TGTGCCAGCAGCTGGCCGGGACTAGCGGGAGGAACCGGGGAGCTGTTTTTT. This encodes CASSWPGLAGGTGELFF.

The CDR3 protein is CASRQGGYEQYF. The CDR3, as DNA: TGTGCCAGCAGGCAGGGGGGCTACGAGCAGTACTTC. The chain carries TRBV28 and TRBJ2-7; maybe TRBD1 (7 bases). In germline, CDR1 is MDHEN, CDR2 SYDVKM. Trimming pared 6 bases from V and 3 bases from J, leaving 9 bases between. The CDR3 is 12 amino acids.

The rearrangement joins TRBV4-3 to TRBJ2-7, with D tentatively TRBD2 (7 bases). V dropped 0 bases and J dropped 3 bases, with 18 bases sitting between them. The CDR3 has 17 amino acids. The germline CDR1 and CDR2 sequences are LGHNA and YSLEER. The CDR3 loop is CASSQDGGRTSYYEQYF. The CDR3, as DNA: TGCGCCAGCAGCCAAGACGGGGGGCGGACTAGTTACTACGAGCAGTACTTC.

The V and J genes are TRBV4-3 and TRBJ2-5; 16 bases align to TRBD2. Per the germline V gene, CDR1 is LGHNA and CDR2 is YSLEER. CDR3 length: 16 residues. With V trimmed by 4 bases and J by 2 bases, 1 base remained unmatched. CDR3 amino acids: CASSPGLAGGQETQYF. CDR3 in DNA: TGCGCCAGCAGCCCGGGACTAGCGGGAGGGCAAGAGACCCAGTACTTC.

The chain is built from TRBV27 and TRBJ2-3, with 12 bases identical to TRBD2. V dropped 5 bases and J dropped 5; count of bases not matched to a gene: 8. The CDR3 runs to 16 residues. CDR1 and CDR2 (germline): MNHEY, SMNVEV (reference sequence). CDR3 region: CASSRPSGRARDTQYF. CDR3 nucleotide sequence: TGTGCCAGCAGTCGTCCTAGCGGGAGGGCCAGAGATACGCAGTATTTT.